This record concerns one TCR beta chain sequence. The CDR3 contains 15 residues. J was trimmed by 6 bases and V by 3 bases; bases with no gene match: 7. CDR1 and CDR2 from the germline V gene are SGDLS and YYNGEE. TCRdb reprocessed the RT-PCR reads via MiXCR and lists one record per CDR3 protein. The sample holds approximately 720,000 distinct CDR3 sequences, approximately 15% seen once. J is TRBJ2-1 and V is TRBV9; TRBD2 matches at 9 bases. The sequenced material came from memory CD4+ T cells from blood. The clonotype originates from a female donor in good health, serving as a healthy control. The CDR3 spells CASSGASGILNEQFF. DNA for the CDR3: TGTGCCAGCAGCGGGGCTAGCGGGATTCTCAATGAGCAGTTCTTC.